Below, 22 T cell receptor beta chains from the same sample are listed, as sequenced in a study of technical replicates of blood from several donors. TCRdb's table, derived via immunoSEQ multiplex PCR, lists solely in-frame clones and lacks some. Of around 70,000 clones in the sample, approximately 95% were seen once. The sequenced material came from T cells isolated from PBMCs. The source is a human donor in good health.

This chain joins TRBV19 and TRBJ2-3, with a tentative D call TRBD2 (6 bases). Trimming left V 3 bases short and J 7 bases short, with 11 bases between. Germline V gene data show CDR1 as LNHDA and CDR2 as SQIVND (reference sequence). The CDR3 runs 13 residues. CDR3 region: CASSMVTSNTQYF. The CDR3 DNA sequence: TGTGCCAGTAGTATGGTCACTAGCAATACGCAGTATTTT.

The chain carries TRBV7-9 and TRBJ1-4; weak D call: TRBD1 (5 bases). The CDR3 contains 16 residues. V dropped 2 bases and J dropped 4 bases, with 14 bases sitting between them. In germline, CDR1 is SEHNR, CDR2 FQNEAQ (reference sequence). CDR3 sequence reads: CASSLFQGWSNEKLFF. Here the CDR3 DNA reads TGTGCCAGCAGCTTATTTCAGGGATGGAGTAATGAAAAACTGTTTTTT.

CDR3 loop: CAWSVPTARRSTEAFF. The CDR3 DNA reads as TGTGCCTGGAGTGTACCAACGGCCCGAAGGAGCACTGAAGCTTTCTTT. This sequence joins TRBV30 and TRBJ1-1, with D unclear. The CDR3 sequence is 16 residues long. Trimming removed 0 bases from V and 4 bases from J, with 18 bases in between. Germline CDR1 GTSNPN, CDR2 SVGIG (reference sequence). Using reference TRBV30 and TRBJ1-1 for the parts outside the CDR3, the full variable domain is SQTIHQWPATLVQPVGSPLSLECTVEGTSNPNLYWYRQAAGRGLQLLFYSVGIGQISSEVPQNLSASRPQDRQFILSSKKLLLSDSGFYLCAWSVPTARRSTEAFFGQGTRLTVV.

V usage is TRBV19 and J usage is TRBJ1-1, with a weak D call TRBD1 (5 bases). This CDR3 comprises 16 residues. Trimming left V 3 bases short and J 7 bases short, with 21 bases between. The germline gives CDR1 LNHDA, CDR2 SQIVND (reference sequence). The CDR3 protein is CASSILRWGDFGEAFF. The CDR3 bases are TGTGCCAGTAGTATCCTCCGGTGGGGGGATTTTGGTGAAGCTTTCTTT.

The chain joins TRBV30 to TRBJ1-2; 7 nucleotides line up with TRBD1. Trimming took 2 bases from V and 6 from J; bases not matched to a gene: 24. The CDR3 extends over 19 amino acids. Per germline, CDR1 GTSNPN and CDR2 SVGIG (reference sequence). As DNA, the CDR3 is TGTGCCTGGAGTCACCATACGGTTGACAGGGTTGAGGAATTGGATGGCTACACCTTC. Translation: CAWSHHTVDRVEELDGYTF.

This clone was seen more than once but under ten times. The chain carries TRBV11-3 and TRBJ2-7; TRBD2 aligns across 10 bases. The CDR3 is made up of 14 amino acids. The V and J ends lost 1 base and 5 bases, in that order; junction bases with no gene match: 2. The germline gives CDR1 SGHNT, CDR2 YENEEA. As DNA, the CDR3 is TGTGCCAGCAGCTTAGTAGCGGGGGGCCACGAGCAGTACTTC. This sequence encodes CASSLVAGGHEQYF.

This chain joins TRBV5-4 and TRBJ1-4; no definite D call. Trimming took off 5 bases at V and 6 bases at J, with 11 bases between the two ends. Germline values: CDR1 SGHNT, CDR2 YYREEE (reference sequence). This CDR3 is 13 amino acids long. CDR3 DNA sequence: TGTGCCAGCAGGACTACTGGCGATGAAAAACTGTTTTTT. The encoded protein is CASRTTGDEKLFF.

V gene TRBV5-1 combines with J gene TRBJ2-7, with D maybe TRBD2 (6 bases). V was trimmed by 4 bases and J by 7 bases, leaving 24 bases between them. There are 16 residues in the CDR3. Germline assignment: CDR1 SGHRS and CDR2 YFSETQ. The CDR3 is CASSPNLSRRGAEQYF. CDR3 DNA sequence: TGCGCCAGCAGCCCAAATCTTAGTAGGAGGGGCGCGGAGCAGTACTTC.

V gene TRBV7-9 combines with J gene TRBJ1-1, with 7 bases lining up with TRBD1. CDR3 length: 18 amino acids. Looked up from germline, CDR1 is SEHNR and CDR2 is FQNEAQ (reference sequence). J gave up 0 bases and V 0 bases, and 10 bases lay outside the gene matches. CDR3 sequence reads: CASSLAHARDRLNTEAFF. Here the CDR3 DNA reads TGTGCCAGCAGCTTAGCCCACGCACGGGACAGACTGAACACTGAAGCTTTCTTT.

The V gene is TRBV28, the J gene TRBJ2-7; 8 bases map to TRBD2. This CDR3 contains 12 residues. Germline CDR1 MDHEN, CDR2 SYDVKM. J lost 4 bases, V lost 6 bases, and 2 bases had no gene match. In DNA form, the CDR3 reads TGTGCCAGCAGGGGACTAGTTTACGAGCAGTACTTC. Translated: CASRGLVYEQYF.

V is TRBV2 and J is TRBJ2-7; 7 nucleotides align to TRBD1. The germline V gene encodes CDR1 SNHLY and CDR2 FYNNEI. After removal of 4 bases from V and 5 bases from J, the junction contained 5 bases not matched to a gene. CDR3 length equals 13 residues. CDR3 in amino acids: CASSGYRGDEQYF. The CDR3 DNA reads as TGTGCCAGCAGTGGGTACAGGGGCGACGAGCAGTACTTC.

The genes are TRBV5-6 and TRBJ1-5, with D perhaps matching TRBD1 (5 bases). The V and J ends lost 0 bases and 6 bases respectively, with 10 bases between them. CDR1 is SGHDT and CDR2 is YYEEEE in the germline V gene. This CDR3 spans 14 amino acids. The CDR3 DNA follows: TGTGCCAGCAGCTTGGCCAGGGCCGGTCAGCCCCAGCATTTT. Protein: CASSLARAGQPQHF.

J is TRBJ2-5 and V is TRBV18; the D is unclear. The CDR3 consists of 16 residues. Per germline, CDR1 KGHSH and CDR2 LQKENI. Trimming removed 0 bases at V and 3 bases at J, with 14 bases between. CDR3 residues: CASSPPIISSKETQYF. The CDR3 region has the DNA TGTGCCAGCTCACCACCAATAATATCTAGTAAAGAGACCCAGTACTTC.

The V and J genes are TRBV7-9 and TRBJ1-1; 10 bases map to TRBD1. Germline V lookup: CDR1 SEHNR, CDR2 FQNEAQ (reference sequence). The junction had 4 bases not matched to a gene; V was cut back by 2 bases and J by 4 bases. The CDR3 covers 15 residues. CDR3 in DNA: TGTGCCAGCAGCTTAAGACAGGGGGCCGGCACTGAAGCTTTCTTT. Protein: CASSLRQGAGTEAFF.

The chain is built from TRBV13 and TRBJ2-7, with D possibly matching TRBD2 (6 bases). The CDR3 loop spans 15 amino acids. V was cut by 5 bases and J by 2 bases, with 16 bases left in between. Per germline, CDR1 PRHDT and CDR2 FYEKMQ (reference sequence). CDR3: CASSVSAGRAYEQYF. CDR3 sequence (DNA): TGTGCCAGCAGCGTTAGTGCGGGACGGGCCTACGAGCAGTACTTC.

The V call is TRBV9, the J call TRBJ2-2, with TRBD1 identical over 7 bases. Trimming took 3 bases from V and 4 from J; bases not matched to a gene: 3. The CDR3 length is 14 residues. In germline, CDR1 is SGDLS, CDR2 YYNGEE. This chain's CDR3 is CASSEQGITGELFF. The CDR3 DNA reads as TGTGCCAGCAGCGAACAGGGGATCACCGGGGAGCTGTTTTTT.

The V and J genes are TRBV7-9 and TRBJ2-3; the D is unclear. This CDR3 contains 13 residues. V was pared by 8 bases and J by 2 bases, with 11 bases between. Germline V gives CDR1 SEHNR, CDR2 FQNEAQ (reference sequence). The CDR3 sequence is CASVRSTTDTQYF. CDR3 nucleotides: TGTGCCAGCGTCCGGTCAACCACAGATACGCAGTATTTT.

The V gene is TRBV6-1, the J gene TRBJ2-1; no clear D. CDR3 length: 12 amino acids. CDR1 and CDR2 from the germline V gene are MNHNS and SASEGT. The V gene lost 2 bases and the J gene lost 5 bases, with 4 bases spanning the gap. CDR3 in DNA: TGTGCCAGCAGTGAACAGGACAATGAGCAGTTCTTC. It codes for CASSEQDNEQFF.

CDR3 sequence: CASRHEQGYWETQYF. Written as DNA, the CDR3 is TGTGCCAGCAGACACGAACAGGGGTATTGGGAGACCCAGTACTTC. The rearrangement joins TRBV6-1 to TRBJ2-5, with 7 bases fitting TRBD1. Germline V lookup: CDR1 MNHNS, CDR2 SASEGT. The length of the CDR3 is 15 residues. The junction had 12 bases not matched to a gene; V was cut back by 6 bases and J by 5 bases.

V is TRBV7-3 and J is TRBJ2-1, with 8 bases lining up with TRBD1. The CDR3 is 15 amino acids. Germline V gene sequence: CDR1 SGHTA, CDR2 FQGTGA. Trimming removed 4 bases from V and 8 bases from J; junction bases left unmatched: 10. For the CDR3, the DNA is TGTGCCAGCAGCTCGGGACAGGCACCTAGGGATGAGCAGTTCTTC. It encodes CASSSGQAPRDEQFF. The full variable domain, its missing parts supplied by reference TRBV7-3 and TRBJ2-1, is GAGVSQTPSNKVTEKGKYVELRCDPISGHTALYWYRQSLGQGPEFLIYFQGTGAADDSGLPNDRFFAVRPEGSVSTLKIQRTERGDSAVYLCASSSGQAPRDEQFFGPGTRLTVL.

The chain combines TRBV21-1 with TRBJ2-7; TRBD2 is the table's D call, not checked against the DNA. TRBV21-1 is a pseudogene segment. The CDR3 is 23 amino acids. CDR3 bases: TGTGCCAGCAGCGCGGCCGGGATTGGGGCGGGAGGGCTCACAAGTCCGATTTCCTACGAGCAGTACTTC. It codes for CASSAAGIGAGGLTSPISYEQYF.

Here the CDR3 reads CASSHTGELWTEAFF. Here the CDR3 DNA reads TGTGCCAGTAGTCACACAGGGGAACTATGGACTGAAGCTTTCTTT. The gene calls are TRBV19 and TRBJ1-1; the match to TRBD1 covers 7 bases. Germline lookup yields CDR1 LNHDA and CDR2 SQIVND (reference sequence). After removal of 5 bases from V and 5 bases from J, the junction contained 11 bases not matched to a gene. The CDR3 covers 15 residues. The full variable domain, with the rest looked up from reference TRBV19 and TRBJ1-1, is DGGITQSPKYLFRKEGQNVTLSCEQNLNHDAMYWYRQDPGQGLRLIYYSQIVNDFQKGDIAEGYSVSREKKESFPLTVTSAQKNPTAFYLCASSHTGELWTEAFFGQGTRLTVV.